This T cell receptor beta chain is drawn from a study of T cells in Graves' hyperthyroidism and ophthalmopathy. Over 18 months, lack of ophthalmopathy progression marked Graves' hyperthyroidism as stable. The study enrolled patients aged 18 to 65 with newly diagnosed hyperthyroidism of under 2 months' duration. Not enrolled were patients with uncontrolled infection, other autoimmune disease, pregnancy or lactation. Source material for PBMCs was over 7.5 ml fresh peripheral blood. TCR beta CDR3 region amplification was performed from RNA transcripts. First-round RT-PCR targeting the TCR CDR3 was performed with the HTBI primer set. Via MiXCR, TCRdb re-called the multiplex PCR reads, giving one row per CDR3 protein. The sample holds around 440,000 distinct CDR3 sequences, around a sixth seen once. The V end lost 3 bases, the J end lost 0 bases, and 9 bases lay between the germline ends. The length of the CDR3 is 15 residues. CDR1 MNHNS and CDR2 SASEGT come from the germline V gene.

There are many counts of this clonotype. The chain joins TRBV6-1 to TRBJ1-3; D gene uncertain. This TCR came from a woman younger than 30 with Graves' hyperthyroidism. The sequencing sample was made of blood. DNA for the CDR3: TGTGCCAGCAGTGATGCCTGGAGCTCTGGAAACACCATATATTTT. It translates to CASSDAWSSGNTIYF.